The present T cell receptor beta chain was sequenced within a study of T cells in localized non-small cell lung cancer. The length of the CDR3 is 16 residues. Per the germline V gene, CDR1 is PRHDT and CDR2 is FYEKMQ (reference sequence). The V end lost 5 bases, the J end lost 10 bases, and 26 bases lay between the germline ends. The method was immunoSEQ multiplex PCR; TCRdb's version includes in-frame clones alone and lacks a portion of them. The data hold about 24,000 clones, with roughly nine tenths observed a single time. This clone was found a few times. The V and J genes are TRBV13 and TRBJ1-2; a possible D gene is TRBD1 (6 bases). Sequencing used peripheral blood, obtained before any cancer treatment. This receptor was taken from a male donor older than 55 with stage I squamous cell lung carcinoma. Here the CDR3 reads CASSLEMHRDTLDYTF. CDR3 bases: TGTGCCAGCAGCCTAGAGATGCATCGGGACACCTTGGACTACACCTTC.